The 24 T cell receptor beta chains in this list originate from one sample, sequenced in a study of blood T cell repertoires in COVID-19 (dated by TCRdb to about 2020). The library was built by means of the immunoSEQ multiplex PCR assay. Entries here come from immuneACCESS through TCRdb and include only in-frame sequences with V and J called. Some clones fail to appear in such tables; in the studies checked, an unresolved V gene covers under half of the shortfall, and the cause of the remainder is unknown. This sample holds under 80,000 clones; 82% were observed only once. The ten most abundant clones make up 11% of the sample. The sample consisted of peripheral blood. Source of these receptors: a man aged 45-65 years with acute or convalescent COVID-19.

This rearrangement joins TRBV14 to TRBJ2-7; D not certain. The germline CDR1 and CDR2 sequences are SGHDN and FVKESK. This CDR3 has 14 residues. Trimming removed 4 bases from V and 0 bases from J, with 10 bases in between. The CDR3 sequence is CASSRAHSSYEQYF. CDR3 coding DNA: TGTGCCAGCAGCCGCGCCCATAGCTCCTACGAGCAGTACTTC.

The chain employs TRBV10-3 and TRBJ2-7; 8 bases map to TRBD1. CDR1 ENHRY and CDR2 SYGVKD come from the germline V gene. This CDR3 spans 14 amino acids. Trimming took 4 bases from V and 5 from J; bases not matched to a gene: 7. Here the CDR3 reads CAISVDRASHEQYF. The CDR3, as DNA: TGTGCCATCAGTGTGGACAGGGCCAGCCACGAGCAGTACTTC.

This chain uses TRBV27 with TRBJ2-7, with 9 bases lining up with TRBD2. The V gene's germline CDR1 is MNHEY and CDR2 SMNVEV (reference sequence). V was clipped by 8 bases and J by 4 bases; unmatched bases: 6. The CDR3 length is 13 residues. Here the CDR3 reads CASRGTSSYEQYF. The CDR3 DNA sequence: TGTGCCAGCCGGGGGACTAGCTCTTACGAGCAGTACTTC.

This clone was observed a handful of times. V usage is TRBV6-2 or TRBV6-3 and J usage is TRBJ2-1; weak D call: TRBD2 (7 bases). V lost 5 bases, J lost 10 bases, and 12 bases lay in between. CDR1 MNHEY and CDR2 SVGEGT come from the germline V gene. The CDR3 has 12 amino acids. This CDR3 is CASSLRGGEQFF. CDR3 in DNA: TGTGCCAGCAGTCTGAGGGGGGGGGAGCAGTTCTTC.

The chain joins TRBV3-1 (or the pseudogene TRBV3-2) to TRBJ2-1, with 9 positions matching TRBD2. The CDR3 covers 18 residues. The germline V gene has CDR1 LGHDT and CDR2 YNNKEL (reference sequence). Trimming took 4 bases from V and 7 from J; bases not matched to a gene: 17. In DNA, the CDR3 is TGTGCCAGCAGCCCCCTACCTTTTAGCGGGAGATCCGGGAATGAGCAGTTCTTC. It specifies CASSPLPFSGRSGNEQFF.

The V and J genes are TRBV19 and TRBJ1-5, with 8 bases that match TRBD1. Trimming cost V 7 bases and J 7 bases; bases outside gene matches: 6. CDR3 size: 13 residues. Germline loops: CDR1 LNHDA, CDR2 SQIVND (reference sequence). The CDR3 bases are TGTGCCAGTATCCAGGGGGCAGGACAGCCCCAGCATTTT. Amino acids: CASIQGAGQPQHF.

This clone was seen only once. The chain is built from TRBV25-1 and TRBJ1-4, with 9 bases aligning to TRBD1. V dropped 2 bases and J dropped 7; count of bases not matched to a gene: 2. The V gene's germline CDR1 is MGHDK and CDR2 SYGVNS. The CDR3 runs 14 residues. CDR3 residues: CASSEGGQGEKLFF. The CDR3 nucleotides are TGTGCCAGCAGTGAAGGGGGACAGGGTGAAAAACTGTTTTTT.

This sequence joins TRBV5-4 and TRBJ2-1; TRBD2 matches at 16 bases. Looked up from germline, CDR1 is SGHNT and CDR2 is YYREEE (reference sequence). V lost 4 bases to trimming and J lost 6 bases; unmatched junction nucleotides: 10. The CDR3 extends over 18 amino acids. The CDR3 DNA reads TGTGCCAGCAGCCCGGGGACTAGCGGGGGGGCCTTTGTCAATGAGCAGTTCTTC. Its translation: CASSPGTSGGAFVNEQFF.

This clone showed up just once. The chain combines TRBV19 with TRBJ1-5; D is unresolved. V lost 3 bases to trimming and J lost 2 bases, with 8 bases between them. The CDR3 length is 14 residues. CDR1 LNHDA and CDR2 SQIVND come from the germline V gene (reference sequence). DNA of the CDR3: TGTGCCAGTAGTATGGGCAGTGGCAATCAGCCCCAGCATTTT. The encoded protein is CASSMGSGNQPQHF.

The rearrangement links TRBV5-8 to TRBJ1-1; D gene unclear. This CDR3 comprises 14 residues. Germline values: CDR1 SGHTS, CDR2 YDEGEE. The V gene lost 4 bases and the J gene lost 0 bases, with 10 bases spanning the gap. CDR3 DNA: TGTGCCAGCAGCGCAGCGGTGCTGAACACTGAAGCTTTCTTT. It codes for CASSAAVLNTEAFF. Full variable domain (outside the CDR3, taken from reference TRBV5-8 and TRBJ1-1): EAGVTQSPTHLIKTRGQQATLRCSPISGHTSVYWYQQALGLGLQFLLWYDEGEERNRGNFPPRFSGRQFPNYSSELNVNALELEDSALYLCASSAAVLNTEAFFGQGTRLTVV.

Only one count was recorded for this clone. V gene TRBV9 combines with J gene TRBJ1-6; 7 nucleotides align to TRBD1. CDR1 is SGDLS, CDR2 YYNGEE, per germline. Trimming took 4 bases from V and 5 from J; bases not matched to a gene: 12. This CDR3 is 17 amino acids long. CDR3 sequence reads: CASSPRVGGQDNSPLHF. CDR3 DNA: TGTGCCAGCAGCCCTCGGGTGGGAGGACAGGATAATTCACCCCTCCACTTT.

The rearrangement uses TRBV10-3 and TRBJ2-2; D is perhaps TRBD2 (6 bases). Trimming cost V 6 bases and J 5 bases, with 10 bases left between them. CDR1 and CDR2 from the germline V gene are ENHRY and SYGVKD. The CDR3 has 13 amino acids. The CDR3 sequence is CAISSSETGELFF. The DNA for the CDR3 is TGTGCCATCAGCTCTAGCGAAACCGGGGAGCTGTTTTTT.

The V gene is TRBV5-6, the J gene TRBJ2-7, with unresolved D. CDR3 length: 12 amino acids. The V end lost 0 bases, the J end lost 2 bases, and 3 bases lay between the germline ends. Looked up from germline, CDR1 is SGHDT and CDR2 is YYEEEE. The CDR3 sequence: CASSLAAYEQYF. The CDR3 nucleotides are TGTGCCAGCAGCTTGGCTGCCTACGAGCAGTACTTC.

V usage is TRBV5-1 and J usage is TRBJ2-5; 12 bases fit TRBD1. The CDR3 loop spans 15 amino acids. Per the germline V gene, CDR1 is SGHRS and CDR2 is YFSETQ. V lost 6 bases to trimming and J lost 3 bases; unmatched junction nucleotides: 6. The CDR3 here is CASNAGTGGKETQYF. In DNA form, the CDR3 reads TGCGCCAGCAATGCCGGGACAGGGGGCAAAGAGACCCAGTACTTC.

The V call is TRBV29-1, the J call TRBJ2-7, with 10 bases identical to TRBD1. V was clipped by 4 bases and J by 5 bases; unmatched bases: 2. CDR3 size: 12 residues. Germline CDR1 and CDR2: SQVTM and ANQGSEA. The DNA of the CDR3 is TGCAGCGTTGGAGGGACAGGGGACGAGCAGTACTTC. Protein product: CSVGGTGDEQYF.

The chain links TRBV9 to TRBJ1-6; 7 bases align to TRBD1. Germline trimming cut 2 bases from V and 10 bases from J; bases unmatched to any gene: 9. The CDR3 runs to 15 residues. The germline gives CDR1 SGDLS, CDR2 YYNGEE. The CDR3 here is CASSVGDRVGSPLHF. The CDR3 bases are TGTGCCAGCAGCGTTGGAGACAGGGTAGGATCACCCCTCCACTTT.

The rearrangement uses TRBV7-8 and TRBJ1-1; D is uncertain. Germline CDR1 is SGHVS and CDR2 is FQNEAQ. The CDR3 runs 13 residues. Between the trimmed V and J ends, which lost 2 bases and 5 bases, there was a span of 9 bases. The CDR3 loop reads CASSLNKRTEAFF. The CDR3 DNA follows: TGTGCCAGCAGCTTAAACAAGAGGACTGAAGCTTTCTTT.

The chain links TRBV19 to TRBJ1-4, with D maybe TRBD1 (6 bases). The CDR3 is 18 residues long. CDR1 and CDR2 from the germline V gene are LNHDA and SQIVND (reference sequence). V was pared by 3 bases and J by 0 bases, with 17 bases between. The CDR3 DNA sequence: TGTGCCAGTAGTATTTATGGACAGTTGACGGCAACTAATGAAAAACTGTTTTTT. Protein sequence: CASSIYGQLTATNEKLFF.

This chain uses TRBV7-9 with TRBJ1-1; no clear D gene. CDR3 length equals 12 residues. The germline gives CDR1 SEHNR, CDR2 FQNEAQ (reference sequence). V gave up 3 bases and J gave up 7 bases, with 9 bases separating them. Here the CDR3 reads CASSLRSVEAFF. The DNA for the CDR3 is TGTGCCAGCAGCTTGCGAAGTGTTGAAGCTTTCTTT.

The chain employs TRBV6-5 and TRBJ2-1; possible D gene TRBD2, 5 bases. CDR1 and CDR2 from the germline V gene are MNHEY and SVGAGI. This CDR3 has 15 amino acids. Trimming pared 4 bases from V and 5 bases from J, leaving 15 bases between. CDR3 region: CASSFSTIRHNEQFF. CDR3 nucleotides: TGTGCCAGCAGTTTCTCGACTATACGGCACAATGAGCAGTTCTTC.

The chain combines TRBV4-1 with TRBJ1-1; 9 bases are shared with TRBD1. Germline V gene data show CDR1 as MGHRA and CDR2 as YSYEKL. V was pared by 5 bases and J by 5 bases, with 9 bases of the junction left unmatched. The CDR3 runs 15 residues. The CDR3 nucleotides read TGCGCCAGCAGCTCCGGACAGGGGCCATTAACTGAAGCTTTCTTT. Protein product: CASSSGQGPLTEAFF.

The chain has TRBV29-1 and TRBJ2-1, with TRBD1 matching 9 bases. V was clipped by 6 bases and J by 5 bases; unmatched bases: 11. CDR3 length: 15 amino acids. CDR1 is SQVTM and CDR2 is ANQGSEA in the germline V gene. The CDR3 coding sequence is TGCAGCGTCTTCCTCCGGGACAGGGTCCACAATGAGCAGTTCTTC. Translated: CSVFLRDRVHNEQFF.

This clone showed up many times. V usage is TRBV6-6 and J usage is TRBJ2-7; TRBD2 might be the D (5 bases). The V gene's germline CDR1 is MNHNY and CDR2 SVGAGI (reference sequence). This CDR3 comprises 15 residues. Between the trimmed V and J ends, which lost 1 base and 0 bases, there was a span of 10 bases. DNA for the CDR3: TGTGCCAGCAGTTACTATCTCGCGGGCTCCTACGAGCAGTACTTC. Protein product: CASSYYLAGSYEQYF.

With regard to this clone: The sample has other DNA sequences that encode this CDR3 too. This sequence joins TRBV5-1 and TRBJ1-4, with TRBD1 matching 7 bases. The CDR3 contains 14 residues. V lost 0 bases to trimming and J lost 8 bases; unmatched junction nucleotides: 4. Germline CDR1 SGHRS, CDR2 YFSETQ. The CDR3 DNA follows: TGCGCCAGCAGCTTGGGTCAGGGGGGAGAAAAACTGTTTTTT. This translates into CASSLGQGGEKLFF.